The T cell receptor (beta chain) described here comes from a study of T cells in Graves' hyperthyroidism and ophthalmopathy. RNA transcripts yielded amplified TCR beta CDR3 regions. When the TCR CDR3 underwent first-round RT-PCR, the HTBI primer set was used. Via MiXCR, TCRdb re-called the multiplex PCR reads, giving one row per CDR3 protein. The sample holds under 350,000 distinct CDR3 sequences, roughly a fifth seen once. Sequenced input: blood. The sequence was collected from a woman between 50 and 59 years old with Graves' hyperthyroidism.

The CDR3 region has the DNA TGTGCCAGCAGCTCCCGCGGGACTAGCAGCCACAATGAGCAGTTCTTC. This sequence encodes CASSSRGTSSHNEQFF. The V call is TRBV6-1, the J call TRBJ2-1; 9 bases align to TRBD2. Trimming cost V 6 bases and J 5 bases; bases outside gene matches: 11. Looked up from germline, CDR1 is MNHNS and CDR2 is SASEGT. This CDR3 has 16 residues.